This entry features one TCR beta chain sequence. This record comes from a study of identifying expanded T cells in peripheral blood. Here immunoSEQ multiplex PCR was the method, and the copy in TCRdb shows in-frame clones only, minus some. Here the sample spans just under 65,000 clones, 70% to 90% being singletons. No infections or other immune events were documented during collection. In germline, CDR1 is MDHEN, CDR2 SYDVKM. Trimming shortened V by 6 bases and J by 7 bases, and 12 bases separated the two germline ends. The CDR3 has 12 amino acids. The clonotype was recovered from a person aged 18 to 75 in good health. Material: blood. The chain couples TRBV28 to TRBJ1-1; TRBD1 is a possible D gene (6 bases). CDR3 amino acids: CASSAQGGEAFF. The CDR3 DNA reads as TGTGCCAGCAGCGCACAGGGAGGTGAAGCTTTCTTT.